This T cell receptor beta chain was recovered during a study of regulatory T cells in long-lasting Graves disease. The V gene end was trimmed by 4 bases and the J gene end by 5 bases; junction bases not matched to a gene: 17. Germline CDR1 and CDR2: DFQATT and SNEGSKA (reference sequence). The length of the CDR3 is 17 residues. Findings of the study overall: Those with persistent disease had in common more public clonotypes (around 2,700) than new patients (966).

The time point denotes: newly diagnosed GD, antithyroid drugs for less than 3 months. The TCR library used RNA extracted from PBMCs. This clonotype was detected ten times or more. Its antigen is unidentified. Building the TCR beta libraries relied on iRepertoire HTBI primers, and CDR3 regions underwent Arm-PCR. From the multiplex PCR reads, TCRdb called clonotypes with MiXCR, one entry per CDR3 protein. The sample records around 500,000 distinct CDR3 sequences, more than 15% being singletons. These data also formed part of another study, on T cells in Graves' hyperthyroidism and ophthalmopathy. That paper notes: Among thyroid clonotypes expanded above 0.001, most also appeared in blood.

V gene TRBV20-1 combines with J gene TRBJ1-5, with TRBD1 matching 7 bases. The TCR sequence derives from a woman aged 35 to 60 with Graves disease. The sequences come from peripheral blood mononuclear cells (PBMCs), collected at new diagnosis, from a patient treated with antithyroid drugs. The CDR3 spells CSAKGPHRGRGYQPQHF. As DNA, the CDR3 is TGCAGTGCTAAAGGCCCCCATAGGGGCAGGGGGTATCAGCCCCAGCATTTT.